The sequence of this T cell receptor beta chain was determined in a study of blood T cell repertoires in COVID-19. This CDR3 spans 15 amino acids. CDR1 and CDR2 from the germline V gene are MNHEY and SVGAGI. V was pared by 0 bases and J by 4 bases, with 12 bases between. As handled by the study authors: By means of reference gene primer amplification, nucleated cell counts were estimated. Produced via immunoSEQ multiplex PCR; TCRdb's table is partial and in-frame only. The V and J calls and clone size come from that table; D and trimming were worked out from the DNA. The sample holds more than 85,000 clones, roughly 85% seen once.

Sequenced sample: peripheral blood. The V and J genes are TRBV6-5 and TRBJ1-2, with D maybe TRBD1 (5 bases). The sequence came from a man older than 75 with acute or convalescent COVID-19. The CDR3 is CASSYSSVGGYGYTF. CDR3 DNA: TGTGCCAGCAGTTACTCGAGTGTGGGGGGCTATGGCTACACCTTC.